This T cell receptor (beta chain) originates from a study of shared clonotypes between healthy human individuals. Using immunoSEQ multiplex PCR, the repertoire was profiled, and TCRdb retains in-frame clones only, with some absent. Among over 400,000 clones listed, approximately 84% were seen once. The CDR3 has 14 residues. V shed 5 bases and J shed 0 bases, with 7 bases lying between them. Germline-derived CDR1 and CDR2 are SGHTA and FQGTGA. The source of this sequence is a woman between 35 and 50 years old in good health. Some clones in this sample may be carry-over from other donors' samples. Sequencing was performed on PBMCs. This chain uses TRBV7-3 with TRBJ2-2; a possible D gene is TRBD1 (5 bases). CDR3 sequence reads: CASSRQSNTGELFF. DNA of the CDR3: TGTGCCAGCAGCCGACAGTCGAACACCGGGGAGCTGTTTTTT. The full variable domain, in which reference TRBV7-3 and TRBJ2-2 provide the parts outside the CDR3, is GAGVSQTPSNKVTEKGKYVELRCDPISGHTALYWYRQSLGQGPEFLIYFQGTGAADDSGLPNDRFFAVRPEGSVSTLKIQRTERGDSAVYLCASSRQSNTGELFFGEGSRLTVL.